The 5 T cell receptor beta chains given below trace back to one sample, sequenced in a study of blood T cell repertoires in COVID-19. Method: immunoSEQ multiplex PCR; TCRdb's copy keeps in-frame clones and lacks some. The sample consists of about 150,000 clones, 80% to 90% of them appearing once. Sequenced sample: peripheral blood. The source is a woman in her seventies with acute or convalescent COVID-19.

This clone was found once. CDR3 in amino acids: CATSDSRTGGRIYGYTF. CDR3 in DNA: TGTGCCACCAGTGATTCCCGGACAGGGGGCCGTATCTATGGCTACACCTTC. The chain employs TRBV24-1 and TRBJ1-2; 11 bases line up with TRBD1. Germline V gives CDR1 KGHDR, CDR2 SFDVKD. With V trimmed by 2 bases and J by 4 bases, 8 bases remained unmatched. This CDR3 region has 17 residues.

V and J are TRBV27 and TRBJ1-6; TRBD1 is a possible D gene (6 bases). The ends were cut back, 3 bases at V and 7 bases at J, with 19 bases in the middle. The CDR3 has 17 amino acids. CDR1 and CDR2 from the germline V gene are MNHEY and SMNVEV (reference sequence). The CDR3 loop is CASSFGVGGASNSPLHF. CDR3 sequence (DNA): TGTGCCAGCAGTTTTGGTGTTGGGGGCGCATCGAATTCACCCCTCCACTTT.

This rearrangement joins TRBV6-2 or TRBV6-3 to TRBJ2-3; 9 bases line up with TRBD2. Losses at the gene ends were 6 bases for V and 6 bases for J; bases not matched to a gene: 16. The CDR3 has 17 residues. The germline V gene encodes CDR1 MNHEY and CDR2 SVGEGT. The CDR3: CASSLGQLAGGSDTQYF. The CDR3 DNA follows: TGTGCCAGCAGCCTTGGACAACTAGCGGGTGGTTCCGATACGCAGTATTTT.

The chain joins TRBV5-1 to TRBJ2-3; maybe TRBD2 (5 bases). V dropped 5 bases and J dropped 1 base, with 14 bases sitting between them. The germline CDR1 and CDR2 sequences are SGHRS and YFSETQ. This CDR3 comprises 15 residues. The CDR3 nucleotides are TGCGCCAGCAGGAGATGGGGAGCGGGCACAGATACGCAGTATTTT. Its translation: CASRRWGAGTDTQYF.

This clone was seen only once. The genes are TRBV9 and TRBJ2-3, with 9 bases aligning to TRBD1. This CDR3 is built from 14 residues. CDR1 and CDR2 from the germline V gene are SGDLS and YYNGEE. After removal of 3 bases from V and 4 bases from J, the junction contained 3 bases not matched to a gene. CDR3 nucleotide sequence: TGTGCCAGCAGCGGGACAGGGGATCCAGATACGCAGTATTTT. Its translation is CASSGTGDPDTQYF.